The TCR beta chain described here comes from a study of shared clonotypes between healthy human individuals. The wider study: The study drew on a couple of women and a few men aged 18 to 49 as donors. Whole-study findings and limits: The authors expected sequencing depth to affect clonotype sharing among donors.

TCRdb's copy holds only in-frame clones and misses some; the assay was immunoSEQ multiplex PCR. The sample has some 2,000,000 clones, under 97% seen once. V lost 0 bases and J 5 bases, leaving 11 bases between the germline ends. CDR1 SGHRS and CDR2 YFSETQ come from the germline V gene. The CDR3 has 15 residues. For this clone: The antigen remains undetermined.

There were only Caucasian adults among the donors, and all lived in Nashville, Tennessee. Specimen: naive CD4+ T cells sorted from blood. Subset given: CD45RA+ positively selected. This TCR came from a man between 18 and 35 years old in good health. This sequence joins TRBV5-1 and TRBJ2-2; no clear D. The CDR3 reads CASSLEFTTTGELFF. The DNA of the CDR3 is TGCGCCAGCAGCTTGGAGTTTACTACAACCGGGGAGCTGTTTTTT.